The next 5 T cell receptor beta chains were all read from a single sample in a study of long-term antiretroviral therapy in people with HIV. Version v3.0 of the immunoSEQ assay was performed at survey level. Using immunoSEQ multiplex PCR, the repertoire was profiled, and TCRdb retains in-frame clones only, with some absent. The table includes 25,000 or so clones, roughly 88% detected once. The source material was unsorted PBMCs, sampled 0.5 years after starting antiretroviral therapy. These TCRs come from a woman aged 18 to 35 with HIV.

The rearrangement links TRBV2 to TRBJ1-5; TRBD1 aligns across 7 bases. The CDR3 runs 13 residues. Trimming removed 5 bases from V and 3 bases from J; junction bases left unmatched: 1. The germline CDR1 and CDR2 sequences are SNHLY and FYNNEI. CDR3 in DNA: TGTGCCAGCAGTACAGGGGACAATCAGCCCCAGCATTTT. Residues: CASSTGDNQPQHF.

The chain recombines TRBV10-3 with TRBJ1-5; TRBD1 is a possible D gene (6 bases). Trimming stripped 8 bases from V and 0 bases from J, with 14 bases between. Germline assignment: CDR1 ENHRY and CDR2 SYGVKD. This CDR3 is 15 amino acids long. The CDR3, as DNA: TGTGCCATCCGAGGGGGGGAAGGTAGCAATCAGCCCCAGCATTTT. Translating gives CAIRGGEGSNQPQHF.

This chain uses TRBV9 with TRBJ1-2; perhaps TRBD1 as D (6 bases). This CDR3 has 15 amino acids. The germline V gene encodes CDR1 SGDLS and CDR2 YYNGEE. Trimming removed 4 bases at V and 5 bases at J, with 18 bases between. The CDR3 loop reads CASSTYRALWYGYTF. CDR3 nucleotides: TGTGCCAGCAGCACATACAGGGCCCTTTGGTATGGCTACACCTTC.

V is TRBV9 and J is TRBJ2-3; TRBD2 matches 8 bases. V gave up 4 bases and J gave up 2 bases; unmatched junction bases: 6. Germline V CDR1 and CDR2: SGDLS, YYNGEE. This CDR3 comprises 15 residues. CDR3 sequence (DNA): TGTGCCAGCAGCCCTCAGCGGGGGATCACAGATACGCAGTATTTT. Protein: CASSPQRGITDTQYF.

This clone showed up just a few times. The chain is built from TRBV13 and TRBJ1-1, with TRBD1 matching over 7 bases. The CDR3 has 17 residues. Per germline, CDR1 PRHDT and CDR2 FYEKMQ (reference sequence). Trimming cost V 3 bases and J 3 bases; bases outside gene matches: 13. The CDR3 loop reads CASSFDGGTATYTEAFF. The CDR3 DNA reads TGTGCCAGCAGCTTCGACGGGGGGACAGCCACTTACACTGAAGCTTTCTTT. Using reference TRBV13 and TRBJ1-1 for the parts outside the CDR3, the full variable domain is AAGVIQSPRHLIKEKRETATLKCYPIPRHDTVYWYQQGPGQDPQFLISFYEKMQSDKGSIPDRFSAQQFSDYHSELNMSSLELGDSALYFCASSFDGGTATYTEAFFGQGTRLTVV.